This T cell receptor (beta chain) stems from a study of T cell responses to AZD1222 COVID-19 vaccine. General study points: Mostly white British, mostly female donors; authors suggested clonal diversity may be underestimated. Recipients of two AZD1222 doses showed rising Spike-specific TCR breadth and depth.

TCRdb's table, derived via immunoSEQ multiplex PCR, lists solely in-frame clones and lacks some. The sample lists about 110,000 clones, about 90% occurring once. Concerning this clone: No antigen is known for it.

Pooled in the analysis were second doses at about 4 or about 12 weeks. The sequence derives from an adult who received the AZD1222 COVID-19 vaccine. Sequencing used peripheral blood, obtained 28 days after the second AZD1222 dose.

CDR3 DNA sequence: TGTGCCAGTAGTATGGGGACAGGGGGGGAGACCCAGTACTTC. This gives the protein CASSMGTGGETQYF. This sequence joins TRBV19 and TRBJ2-5; 11 bases agree with TRBD1. J lost 5 bases, V lost 3 bases, and 2 bases had no gene match. The CDR3 totals 14 residues. From germline, CDR1 is LNHDA and CDR2 SQIVND (reference sequence).